The clone carrying this T cell receptor beta chain was detected many times. Profiling of TCR beta VDJ combinations and CDR3 sequences used genomic DNA as template. TCRdb independently ran MiXCR on the reads; one entry per CDR3 protein. The sample has around 180,000 distinct CDR3 sequences; approximately 48% are singletons. This sample is part of a study of CD8+CD57+ T cells in acquired aplastic anemia. The CDR3 sequence is 14 residues long. Per germline, CDR1 SGHRS and CDR2 YFSETQ. Deletions cut 1 base from V and 7 bases from J, with 14 bases between. All patients picked for sequencing had shown, by flow cytometry, an expansion of CD8+CD57+ cells.

Sequenced material: sorted CD4+, CD8+, or CD8+CD57+ T cells (not recorded which) from PBMCs. The chain is built from TRBV5-1 and TRBJ1-1, with unresolved D. The clonotype comes from a human donor with aplastic anemia. The DNA of the CDR3 is TGCGCCAGCAGCTTGTTTGTGGCCGCCGGTGAAGCTTTCTTT. This codes for CASSLFVAAGEAFF.